Each of the 2 T cell receptor beta chains below was sequenced from the same sample in a study of control samples from healthy donors and cancer patients. Here immunoSEQ multiplex PCR was the method, and the copy in TCRdb shows in-frame clones only, minus some. The sample lists around 41,000 clones, about 83% occurring once. The sample taken for sequencing was PBMCs. These receptors all come from a woman in her fifties or sixties with lung cancer.

This sequence joins TRBV5-8 and TRBJ1-2; D perhaps matches TRBD1 (5 bases). This CDR3 has 14 amino acids. In germline, CDR1 is SGHTS, CDR2 YDEGEE. The V end was cut by 2 bases, the J end by 6 bases, with 14 bases between. CDR3 loop: CASSFDSKDDGYTF. CDR3 sequence (DNA): TGTGCCAGCAGCTTTGACAGTAAGGATGATGGCTACACCTTC.

The V call is TRBV7-6, the J call TRBJ1-1; TRBD1 might be the D (5 bases). Germline assignment: CDR1 SGHVS and CDR2 FNYEAQ. With 1 base removed from V and 4 bases from J, the gap between germline ends came to 19 bases. CDR3 size: 17 residues. The CDR3 sequence is CASSLESPGDGGTEAFF. Here the CDR3 DNA reads TGTGCCAGCAGCTTAGAGTCGCCAGGAGACGGGGGCACTGAAGCTTTCTTT.